These T cell receptor beta chains were read from a single sample in a study of shared clonotypes between healthy human individuals. Measured with immunoSEQ multiplex PCR; TCRdb has only the in-frame clones, and not every one. The profile shows 2 million to 2.5 million clones, about 90% of them singletons. Sequencing was carried out using naive CD4+ T cells from PBMCs. The receptors shown here come from a man between 18 and 35 years old in good health. Some clones in this sample may be carry-over from other donors' samples. Both conserved end residues are part of each CDR3. Clone sizes are given selectively: once, few, many, or a class where the clone is expanded.

TRBV9	TRBJ2-3	.	CASSTRHSTDTQYF
TRBV30	TRBJ1-5	.	CAWSEATGIQPQHF
TRBV11-2	TRBJ2-5	.	CASSRGLKETQYF
TRBV28	TRBJ1-2	once	CASSLLAGPNYGYTF
TRBV27	TRBJ2-2	.	CASSSAGRGTGELFF
TRBV27	TRBJ2-7	once	CASSLYRSPYEQYF
TRBV6-5	TRBJ2-7	.	CASSYARGGSPYEQYF
TRBV11-2	TRBJ2-3	once	CASSLDRFFTDTQYF
TRBV5-1	TRBJ1-4	once	CASSARAPTEKLFF
TRBV29-1	TRBJ2-3	.	CSAGQGNADTQYF
TRBV6-6	TRBJ2-5	.	CASSRGALYQETQYF
TRBV10-3	TRBJ1-3	.	CAICQGELAGNTIYF
TRBV18	TRBJ2-3	.	CASSPEGSGDTQYF
TRBV5-1	TRBJ1-1	.	CASSPSGTMGGTEAFF
TRBV7-3	TRBJ2-1	.	CASSLSRGNNEQFF
TRBV7-9	TRBJ2-7	.	CASSSDLQGSSYEQYF
TRBV5-1	TRBJ2-2	.	CASSTRLARTGELFF
TRBV5-4	TRBJ2-1	.	CASSSPIRRGSDNEQFF
TRBV27	TRBJ2-7	.	CASSSAGRGSYEQYF
TRBV7-2	TRBJ2-3	.	CASSLLSTSTDTQYF
TRBV11-3	TRBJ2-1	.	CASSPGRGEVLNEQFF
TRBV9	TRBJ1-2	.	CASSGRGYTF